This TCR beta chain was documented in a study of CD8+CD57+ T cells in acquired aplastic anemia. Turning to the study itself: When averaged, DNA from sorted CD4+ and CD8+ cells came to around 3.4 ug. Whole-study findings and limits: The study identified roughly 29 CD8+ CDR3 sequences shared by patients and controls. Any difference that existed in CD8+ Simpson's diversity between patients and controls was not significant.

This clonotype was observed at least ten times. The antigen remains unidentified. All sequencing subjects had displayed CD8+CD57+ cell expansion on flow cytometry. At blood sampling, none of the patients had yet received therapy. Profiling that covered TCR beta VDJ and CDR3 relied on genomic DNA as its template. TCRdb re-analysed the reads in MiXCR, keeping a single row per CDR3 protein. Of 200,000 to 250,000 distinct CDR3 sequences in the sample, around 50% were seen once. Looked up from germline, CDR1 is SGHTA and CDR2 is FQGNSA. The CDR3 length is 15 residues. The V end lost 4 bases, the J end lost 6 bases, and 15 bases lay between the germline ends.

Sequencing was done on a sample of sorted CD4+, CD8+, or CD8+CD57+ T cells (not recorded which) from PBMCs. This chain connects TRBV7-2 to TRBJ2-2; D tentatively fits TRBD1 or TRBD2 (5 bases each). This TCR was recovered from a human donor with aplastic anemia. CDR3 amino acids: CASSYGGIRAGELFF. The CDR3 region has the DNA TGTGCCAGCAGCTATGGGGGAATAAGGGCCGGGGAGCTGTTTTTT.